This T cell receptor beta chain was sequenced in a study of monozygotic twins with inflammatory bowel disease. Following a re-call of the 5' RACE reads, TCRdb has one entry per CDR3 protein and lacks DNA. Recorded for this sample: 120,000 to 150,000 distinct CDR3 sequences. Germline loops: CDR1 SEHNR, CDR2 FQNEAQ (reference sequence). There are 14 residues in the CDR3. V is TRBV7-9 and J is TRBJ2-5; the D call from TCRdb, TRBD1, cannot be confirmed without DNA. This TCR was sampled from a human donor with ulcerative colitis or Crohn's disease, or a healthy co-twin of an affected twin (not recorded which). Sequenced sample: blood. CDR3 residues: CASSLVTGTETQYF.